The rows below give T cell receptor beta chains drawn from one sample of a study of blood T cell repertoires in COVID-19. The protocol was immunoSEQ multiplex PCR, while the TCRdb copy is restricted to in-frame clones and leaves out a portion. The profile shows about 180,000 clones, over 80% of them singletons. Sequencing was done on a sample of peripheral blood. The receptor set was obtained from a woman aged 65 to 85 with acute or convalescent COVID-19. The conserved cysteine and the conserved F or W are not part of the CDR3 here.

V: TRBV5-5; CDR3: ASSEWDTGTEAF
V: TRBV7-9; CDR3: ASSLGEGGGYGYT
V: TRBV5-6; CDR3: ASSPVNSGNTIY
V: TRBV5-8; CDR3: ASSFRTSGKSLTYEQY
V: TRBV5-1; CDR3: ASSLRTSGRGETQY
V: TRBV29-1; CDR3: SVEDLGGHGYT
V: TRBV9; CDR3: ASSPAGGSYNSPLH
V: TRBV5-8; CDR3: ASSFRLASSYEQY
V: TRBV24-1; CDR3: ATSDPLTDTQY
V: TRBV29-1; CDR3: SVVGLTAVDGYT
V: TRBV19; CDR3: ASTDRENTEAF
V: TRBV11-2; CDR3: ASSLEGGLAGTGELF
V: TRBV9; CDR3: ASSLGQGLSSGNTIY
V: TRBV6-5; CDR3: ASSPLTGGGQPQH
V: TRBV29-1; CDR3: SVIGDSSHEKLF
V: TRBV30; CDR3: ACNRETYGYT
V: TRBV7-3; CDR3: APDFRNYGYT
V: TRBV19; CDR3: ASSIPARGQPQH
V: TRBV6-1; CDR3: ASSGQATWGTGELF
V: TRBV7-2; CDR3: ASSLEPGPTEAF
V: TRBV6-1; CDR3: ASSDGRLGQVLHNSPLH
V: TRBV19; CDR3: ASSMGQTQETQY
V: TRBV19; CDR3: ASSSGSSWEQY
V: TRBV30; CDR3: AWRTVGELF
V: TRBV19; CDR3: ASSIRLGQGAPNYGYT
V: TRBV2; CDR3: ASTTGGHNYGYT
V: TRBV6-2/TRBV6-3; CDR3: ASSYGAANTEAF
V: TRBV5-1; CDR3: ASSLFFVGGNTGELF
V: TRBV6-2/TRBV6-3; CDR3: ASSRDFYYTYEQY
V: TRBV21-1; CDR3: ASSKGVYDSIYSNQPQH
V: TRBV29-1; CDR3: SVGSGQNTYGYT
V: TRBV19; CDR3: ASTTRDFGTDTQY
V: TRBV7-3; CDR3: ASGPGNAGPSF
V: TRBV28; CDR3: ASRRVLRGETQY
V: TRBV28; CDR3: ASRLTNTGSLSGYT
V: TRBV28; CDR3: ASIRDLNQPQH
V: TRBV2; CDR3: ASSWGQGSNQPQH
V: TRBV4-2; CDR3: ASSQGQGQPQH
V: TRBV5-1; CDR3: ASSLSPGEFGYT
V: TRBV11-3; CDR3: ASSLRGGQETQY
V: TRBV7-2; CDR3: ASSDTGQLSYEQY
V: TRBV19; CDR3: ASSVRMNEQF